The TCR beta chain under discussion was sequenced for a study of neoadjuvant anti-PD-1 for oral cavity cancer. Produced via immunoSEQ multiplex PCR; TCRdb's table is partial and in-frame only. The table shows under 85,000 clones, with approximately 80% occurring only once. The CDR3 runs to 15 residues. V was cut by 0 bases and J by 3 bases, with 13 bases left in between. Germline CDR1 is SGHRS and CDR2 is YFSETQ. This receptor was identified in a person aged 35-80 years with oral cavity squamous cell carcinoma. Sequenced here: PBMCs, sampled before nivolumab (anti-PD-1) treatment. The J gene is TRBJ2-7, the V gene TRBV5-1, with D perhaps being TRBD1 or TRBD2 (5 bases each). Written as DNA, the CDR3 is TGCGCCAGCAGCTTGGATGCGGCAGGGAGCTACGAGCAGTACTTC. Translated: CASSLDAAGSYEQYF.